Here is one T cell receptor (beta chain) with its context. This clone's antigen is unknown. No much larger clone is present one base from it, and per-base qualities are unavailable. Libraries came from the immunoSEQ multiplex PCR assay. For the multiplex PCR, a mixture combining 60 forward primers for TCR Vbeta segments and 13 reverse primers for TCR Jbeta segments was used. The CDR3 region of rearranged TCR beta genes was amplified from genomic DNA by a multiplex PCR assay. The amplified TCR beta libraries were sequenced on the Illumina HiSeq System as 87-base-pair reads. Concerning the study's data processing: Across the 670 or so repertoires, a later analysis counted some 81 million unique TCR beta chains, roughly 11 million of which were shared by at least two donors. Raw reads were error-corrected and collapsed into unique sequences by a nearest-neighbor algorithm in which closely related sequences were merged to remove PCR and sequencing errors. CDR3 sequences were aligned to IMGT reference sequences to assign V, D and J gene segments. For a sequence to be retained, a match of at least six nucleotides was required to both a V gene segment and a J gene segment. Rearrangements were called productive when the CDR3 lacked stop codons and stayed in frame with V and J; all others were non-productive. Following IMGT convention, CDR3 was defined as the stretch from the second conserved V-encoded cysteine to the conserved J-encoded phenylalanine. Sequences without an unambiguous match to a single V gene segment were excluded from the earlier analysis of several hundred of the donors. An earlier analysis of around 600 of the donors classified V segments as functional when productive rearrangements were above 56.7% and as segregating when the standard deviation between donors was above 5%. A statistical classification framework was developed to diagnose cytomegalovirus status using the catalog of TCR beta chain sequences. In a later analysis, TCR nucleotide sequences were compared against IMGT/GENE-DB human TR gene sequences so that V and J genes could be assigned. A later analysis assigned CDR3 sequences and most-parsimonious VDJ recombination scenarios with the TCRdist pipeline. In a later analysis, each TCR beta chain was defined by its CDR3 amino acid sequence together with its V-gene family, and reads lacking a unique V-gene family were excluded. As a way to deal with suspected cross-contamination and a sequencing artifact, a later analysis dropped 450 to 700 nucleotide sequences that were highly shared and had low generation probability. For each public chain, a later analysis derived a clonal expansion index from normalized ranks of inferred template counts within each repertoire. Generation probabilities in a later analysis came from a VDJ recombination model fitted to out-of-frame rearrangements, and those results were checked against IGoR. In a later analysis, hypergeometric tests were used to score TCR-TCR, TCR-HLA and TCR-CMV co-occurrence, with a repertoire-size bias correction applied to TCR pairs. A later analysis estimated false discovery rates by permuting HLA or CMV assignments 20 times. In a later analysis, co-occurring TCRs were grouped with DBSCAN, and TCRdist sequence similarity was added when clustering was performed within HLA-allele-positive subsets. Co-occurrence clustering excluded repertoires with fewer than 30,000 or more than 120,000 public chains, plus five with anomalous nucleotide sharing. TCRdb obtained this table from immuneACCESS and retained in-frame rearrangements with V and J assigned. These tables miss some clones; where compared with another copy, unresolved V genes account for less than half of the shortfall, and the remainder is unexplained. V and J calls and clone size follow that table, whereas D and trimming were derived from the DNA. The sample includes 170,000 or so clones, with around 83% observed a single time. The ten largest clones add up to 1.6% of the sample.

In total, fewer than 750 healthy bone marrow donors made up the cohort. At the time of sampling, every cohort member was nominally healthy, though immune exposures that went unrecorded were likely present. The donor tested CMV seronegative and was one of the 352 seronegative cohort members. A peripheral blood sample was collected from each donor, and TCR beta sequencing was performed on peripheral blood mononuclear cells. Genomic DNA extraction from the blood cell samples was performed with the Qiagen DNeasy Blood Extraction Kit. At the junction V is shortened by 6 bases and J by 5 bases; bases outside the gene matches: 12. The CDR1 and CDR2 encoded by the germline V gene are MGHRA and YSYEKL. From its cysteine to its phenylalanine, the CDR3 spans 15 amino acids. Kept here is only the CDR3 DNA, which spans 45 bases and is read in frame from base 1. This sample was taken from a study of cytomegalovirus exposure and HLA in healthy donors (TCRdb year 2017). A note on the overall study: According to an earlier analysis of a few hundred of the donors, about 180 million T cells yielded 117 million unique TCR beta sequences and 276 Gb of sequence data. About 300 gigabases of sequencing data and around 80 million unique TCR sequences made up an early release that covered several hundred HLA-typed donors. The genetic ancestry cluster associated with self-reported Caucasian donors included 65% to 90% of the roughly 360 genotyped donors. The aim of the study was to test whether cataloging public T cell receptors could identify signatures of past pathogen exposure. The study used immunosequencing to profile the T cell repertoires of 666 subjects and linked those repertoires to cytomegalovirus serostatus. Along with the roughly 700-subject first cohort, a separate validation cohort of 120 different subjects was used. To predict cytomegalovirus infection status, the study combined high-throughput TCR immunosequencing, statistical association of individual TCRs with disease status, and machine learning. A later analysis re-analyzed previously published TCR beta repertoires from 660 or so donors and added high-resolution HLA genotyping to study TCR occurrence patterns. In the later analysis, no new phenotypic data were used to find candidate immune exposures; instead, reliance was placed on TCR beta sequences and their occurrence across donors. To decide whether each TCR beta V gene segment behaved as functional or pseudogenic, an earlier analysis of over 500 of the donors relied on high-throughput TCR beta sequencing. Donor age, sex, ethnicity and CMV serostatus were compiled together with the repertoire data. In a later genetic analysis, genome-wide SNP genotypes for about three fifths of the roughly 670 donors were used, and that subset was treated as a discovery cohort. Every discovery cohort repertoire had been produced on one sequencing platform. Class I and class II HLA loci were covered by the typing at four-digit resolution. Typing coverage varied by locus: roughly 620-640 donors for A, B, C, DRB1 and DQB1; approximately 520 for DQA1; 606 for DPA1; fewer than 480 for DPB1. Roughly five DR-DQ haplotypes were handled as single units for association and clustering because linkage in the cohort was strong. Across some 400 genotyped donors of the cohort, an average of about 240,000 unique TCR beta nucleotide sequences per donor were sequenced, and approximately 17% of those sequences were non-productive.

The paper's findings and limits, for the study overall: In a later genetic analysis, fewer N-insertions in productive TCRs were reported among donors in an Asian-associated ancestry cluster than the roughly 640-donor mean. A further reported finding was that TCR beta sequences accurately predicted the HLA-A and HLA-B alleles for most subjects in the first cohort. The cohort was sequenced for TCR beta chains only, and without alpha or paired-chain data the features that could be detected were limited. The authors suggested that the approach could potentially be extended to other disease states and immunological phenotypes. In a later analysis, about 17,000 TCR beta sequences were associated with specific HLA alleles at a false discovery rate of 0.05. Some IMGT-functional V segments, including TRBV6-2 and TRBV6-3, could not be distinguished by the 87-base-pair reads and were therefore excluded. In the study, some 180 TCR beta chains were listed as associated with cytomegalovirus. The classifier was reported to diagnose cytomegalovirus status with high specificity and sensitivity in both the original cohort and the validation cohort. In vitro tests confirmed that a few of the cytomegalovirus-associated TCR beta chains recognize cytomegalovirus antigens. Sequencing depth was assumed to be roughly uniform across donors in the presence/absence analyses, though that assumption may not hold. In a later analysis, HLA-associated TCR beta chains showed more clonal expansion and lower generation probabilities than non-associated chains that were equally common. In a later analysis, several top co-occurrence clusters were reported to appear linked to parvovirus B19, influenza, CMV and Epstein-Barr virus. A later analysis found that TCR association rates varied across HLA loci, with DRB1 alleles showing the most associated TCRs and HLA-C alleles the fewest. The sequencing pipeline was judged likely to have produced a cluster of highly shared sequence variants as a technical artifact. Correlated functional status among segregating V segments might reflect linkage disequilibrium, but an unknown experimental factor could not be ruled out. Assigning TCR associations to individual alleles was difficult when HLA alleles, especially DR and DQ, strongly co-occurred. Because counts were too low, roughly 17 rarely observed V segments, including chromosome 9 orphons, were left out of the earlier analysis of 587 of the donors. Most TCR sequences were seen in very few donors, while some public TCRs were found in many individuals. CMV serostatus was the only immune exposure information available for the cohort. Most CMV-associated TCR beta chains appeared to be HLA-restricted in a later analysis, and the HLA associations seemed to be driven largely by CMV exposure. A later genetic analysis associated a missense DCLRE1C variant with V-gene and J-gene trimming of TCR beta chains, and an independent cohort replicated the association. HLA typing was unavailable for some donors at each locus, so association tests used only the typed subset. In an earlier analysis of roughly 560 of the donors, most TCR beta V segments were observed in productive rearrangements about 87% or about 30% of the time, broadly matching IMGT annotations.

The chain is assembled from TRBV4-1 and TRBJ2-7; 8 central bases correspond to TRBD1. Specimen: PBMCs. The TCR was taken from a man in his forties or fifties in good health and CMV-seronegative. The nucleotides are TGCGCCAGCAGTTCTAGGACAGGGAGTGGTAACGAGCAGTACTTC. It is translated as CASSSRTGSGNEQYF.